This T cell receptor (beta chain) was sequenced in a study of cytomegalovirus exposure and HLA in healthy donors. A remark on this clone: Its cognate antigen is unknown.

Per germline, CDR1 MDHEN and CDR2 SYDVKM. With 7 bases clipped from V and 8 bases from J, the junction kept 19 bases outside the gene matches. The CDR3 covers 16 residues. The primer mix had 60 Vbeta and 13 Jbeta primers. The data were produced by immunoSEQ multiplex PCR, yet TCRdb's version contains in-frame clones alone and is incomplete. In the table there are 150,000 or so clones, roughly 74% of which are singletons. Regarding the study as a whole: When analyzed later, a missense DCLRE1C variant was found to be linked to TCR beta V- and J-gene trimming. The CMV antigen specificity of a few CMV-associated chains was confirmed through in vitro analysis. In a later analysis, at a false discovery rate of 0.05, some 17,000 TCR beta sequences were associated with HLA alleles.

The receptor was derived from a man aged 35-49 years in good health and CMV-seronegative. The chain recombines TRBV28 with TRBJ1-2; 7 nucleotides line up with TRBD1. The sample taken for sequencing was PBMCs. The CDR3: CASTQSRQGLGRGYTF. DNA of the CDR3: TGTGCCAGCACCCAATCCCGACAGGGATTGGGACGCGGCTACACCTTC.